Described below is a single T cell receptor beta chain sequence and its context. The antigen it recognizes is unknown. This sample is drawn from a study of cytomegalovirus exposure and HLA in healthy donors (dated by TCRdb to about 2017). Regarding the research as a whole: According to an earlier analysis of around 600 of the donors, about 179 million T cells yielded over 90 million unique TCR beta sequences and approximately 300 Gb of sequence data. Roughly 300 gigabases of sequencing data and tens of millions of unique TCR sequences made up an early release that covered about 640 HLA-typed donors. The genetic ancestry cluster associated with self-reported Caucasian donors included 65% to 90% of the 350 to 500 genotyped donors. The study aimed to test whether cataloging public T cell receptors could reveal signatures of past pathogen exposure. The study profiled the T cell repertoires of under 850 subjects by immunosequencing and related them to cytomegalovirus serostatus. Besides the first cohort of under 700 subjects, a separate validation cohort made up of over a hundred different subjects was used. The study combined high-throughput TCR immunosequencing, statistical association of individual TCRs with disease status, and machine learning to predict cytomegalovirus infection status. A later analysis re-examined previously published TCR beta repertoires from roughly 650 donors and added high-resolution HLA genotyping to investigate patterns of TCR occurrence. The later analysis used no new phenotypic data to find candidate immune exposures, relying instead on TCR beta sequences and their occurrence across donors. An earlier analysis of fewer than 700 of the donors applied high-throughput TCR beta sequencing to assess whether each TCR beta V gene segment acted as functional or pseudogenic. Donor age, sex, ethnicity and CMV serostatus were collected together with the repertoire data. Genome-wide SNP genotypes for about 65% of the roughly 670 donors were used in a later genetic analysis, which treated that subset as a discovery cohort. All discovery cohort repertoires had been generated on a single sequencing platform. HLA typing included class I and class II loci at four-digit resolution. The number of typed donors differed by locus: about 629-630 for A, B, C, DRB1 and DQB1; 522 for DQA1; 606 for DPA1; and 400 to 480 for DPB1. Several DR-DQ haplotypes were handled as single units for association and clustering because linkage in the cohort was strong. On average, roughly 240,000 unique TCR beta nucleotide sequences were sequenced per donor among 350 to 400 genotyped donors of the cohort, with roughly 20% of those sequences being non-productive. Summary of the overall study and its limitations: In a later analysis, HLA-associated TCR beta chains showed more clonal expansion and lower generation probabilities than non-associated chains that were equally common. It was suggested by the authors that the approach could potentially be generalized to other disease states and immunological phenotypes. In a later analysis, about 16,000 TCR beta sequences were associated with specific HLA alleles at a false discovery rate of 0.05. HLA typing was unavailable for some donors at each locus, so association tests used only the typed subset. For the cohort, immune exposure information was limited to CMV serostatus. Compared with the roughly 670-donor mean, donors in an Asian-associated ancestry cluster had fewer N-insertions in productive TCRs, according to a later genetic analysis. A later analysis found that TCR association rates varied across HLA loci, with DRB1 alleles showing the most associated TCRs and HLA-C alleles the fewest. A further reported finding was that TCR beta sequences accurately predicted the HLA-A and HLA-B alleles for most subjects in the first cohort. Linkage disequilibrium might explain the correlated functional status among segregating V segments, but an unknown experimental factor could not be ruled out. In an earlier analysis of approximately 590 of the donors, most TCR beta V segments appeared in productive rearrangements about 87% or about 30% of the time, broadly matching IMGT annotations. In a later analysis, most CMV-associated TCR beta chains were found to appear HLA-restricted, with HLA associations seemingly driven largely by CMV exposure. A few of the identified cytomegalovirus-associated TCR beta chains were confirmed in vitro to be specific for cytomegalovirus antigens. Because counts were too low, about 18 rarely observed V segments, including chromosome 9 orphons, were excluded from the earlier analysis of about 500 of the donors. The presence/absence analyses assumed that sequencing depth was roughly uniform across donors, and that assumption may not be true. Strong co-occurrence of HLA alleles, especially DR and DQ, made assigning TCR associations to individual alleles difficult. Most TCR sequences were seen in very few donors, while some public TCRs were found in many individuals. An association between a missense DCLRE1C variant and V-gene and J-gene trimming of TCR beta chains was found in a later genetic analysis and replicated in an independent cohort. Only TCR beta chains were sequenced in this cohort, and the absence of alpha or paired-chain data limited detectable features. The study gave a list of about 160 TCR beta chains associated with cytomegalovirus. A cluster of highly shared sequence variants was judged likely to be a technical artifact of the sequencing pipeline. The classifier was reported to diagnose cytomegalovirus status with high specificity and sensitivity in both the original and validation cohorts. In a later analysis, several top co-occurrence clusters were reported to appear linked to parvovirus B19, influenza, CMV and Epstein-Barr virus.

In total, over 600 healthy bone marrow donors made up the cohort. All cohort members were sampled while nominally healthy, although unrecorded immune exposures were likely present. The donor tested CMV seropositive and was one of the 289 seropositive cohort members. Each donor provided a peripheral blood sample, and peripheral blood mononuclear cells were used for TCR beta sequencing. Genomic DNA extraction from the blood cell samples was performed with the Qiagen DNeasy Blood Extraction Kit. Library method: the immunoSEQ multiplex PCR assay. For the multiplex PCR, a mixture combining 60 forward primers for TCR Vbeta segments and 13 reverse primers for TCR Jbeta segments was used. The CDR3 region of rearranged TCR beta genes was amplified from genomic DNA by a multiplex PCR assay. On the Illumina HiSeq System, the amplified TCR beta libraries were sequenced as 87-base-pair reads. In the paper's pipeline: Across the 640 or so repertoires, a later analysis counted around 80 million unique TCR beta chains, approximately 12 million of which were shared by at least two donors. A nearest-neighbor algorithm error-corrected the raw reads and collapsed the reads into unique sequences, merging closely related sequences to remove PCR and sequencing errors. CDR3 sequences were aligned to IMGT reference sequences to assign V, D and J gene segments. For a sequence to be retained, a match of at least six nucleotides was required to both a V gene segment and a J gene segment. A rearrangement counted as productive if the CDR3 had no stop codons and remained in frame with V and J, and every other rearrangement counted as non-productive. Following IMGT convention, CDR3 was defined as the stretch from the second conserved V-encoded cysteine up to the conserved J-encoded phenylalanine. The earlier analysis of around 640 of the donors excluded sequences that lacked an unambiguous match to a single V gene segment. In an earlier analysis of several hundred of the donors, V segments were called functional above 56.7% productive rearrangements and were called segregating when the between-donor standard deviation exceeded 5%. A statistical classification framework was built to diagnose cytomegalovirus status from the catalog of TCR beta chain sequences. In a later analysis, TCR nucleotide sequences were compared against IMGT/GENE-DB human TR gene sequences so that V and J genes could be assigned. A later analysis assigned CDR3 sequences and most-parsimonious VDJ recombination scenarios with the TCRdist pipeline. In a later analysis, each TCR beta chain was defined by its CDR3 amino acid sequence together with its V-gene family, and reads without a unique V-gene family were excluded. To address suspected cross-contamination and a sequencing artifact, a later analysis removed a few hundred highly shared, low-generation-probability nucleotide sequences. A later analysis calculated a clonal expansion index for each public chain from normalized within-repertoire ranks of inferred template counts. Generation probabilities in a later analysis came from a VDJ recombination model fitted to out-of-frame rearrangements, and those results were checked against IGoR. A later analysis scored TCR-TCR, TCR-HLA and TCR-CMV co-occurrence with hypergeometric tests, applying a repertoire-size bias correction to TCR pairs. To estimate false discovery rates, a later analysis permuted the HLA or CMV assignments 20 times. In a later analysis, co-occurring TCRs were grouped using DBSCAN, with TCRdist sequence similarity added in when clustering inside HLA-allele-positive subsets. Co-occurrence clustering excluded repertoires with fewer than 30,000 or more than 120,000 public chains, plus five with anomalous nucleotide sharing. TCRdb retrieved this table from immuneACCESS and kept in-frame rearrangements only. Not all clones are present; in checked studies, unresolved V genes account for under half, and no reason is known for the remainder. V and J calls and clone size are those listed in that table; D and trimming were worked out from the DNA. The sample table holds tens of thousands of clones. Jointly, the top ten make up roughly 4.7% of the sample.

Sequenced input: PBMCs. The sequence was obtained from a woman in her thirties or forties in good health and CMV-seropositive.

Here the CDR3 is given as CAWSRGAGGPQPQHF. The DNA sequence is given as TGTGCCTGGAGCCGGGGGGCAGGGGGCCCTCAGCCCCAGCATTTT. The rearranged chain carries TRBV30 and TRBJ1-5; 8 junctional bases match TRBD1. The cysteine opens and the phenylalanine closes a CDR3 of 15 amino acids. Left in the record is the CDR3 DNA by itself, 45 bases read in frame from the first base. The germline V gene encodes CDR1 GTSNPN and CDR2 SVGIG (reference sequence). Trimming leaves V shorter by 3 bases and J shorter by 6 bases, with the junction holding 10 bases beyond the gene matches.